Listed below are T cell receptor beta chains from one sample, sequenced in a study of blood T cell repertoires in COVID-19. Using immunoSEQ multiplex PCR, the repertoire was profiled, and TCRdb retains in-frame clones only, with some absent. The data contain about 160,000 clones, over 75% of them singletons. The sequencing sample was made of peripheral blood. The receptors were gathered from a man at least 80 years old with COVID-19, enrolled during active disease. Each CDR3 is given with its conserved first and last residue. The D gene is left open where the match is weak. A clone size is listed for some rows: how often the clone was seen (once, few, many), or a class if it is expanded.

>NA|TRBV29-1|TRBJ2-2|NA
TGCAGCGTTAAAGCCGGGACAACAGACACCGGGGAGCTGTTTTTT
CSVKAGTTDTGELFF
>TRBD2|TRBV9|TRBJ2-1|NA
TGTGCCAGCAGCCCGGGACTAGGGAGCTCCTACAATGAGCAGTTCTTC
CASSPGLGSSYNEQFF
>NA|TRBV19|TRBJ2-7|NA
TGTGCCAGTAGTATGGGAGACGGAGCTAACTACGAGCAGTACTTC
CASSMGDGANYEQYF
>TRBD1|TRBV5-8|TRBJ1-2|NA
TGTGCCAGCAGCTATGACAGGGGCGGCGGCTACACCTTC
CASSYDRGGGYTF
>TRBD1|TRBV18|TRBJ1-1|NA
TGTGCCAGCTCCCTGGACAGGGGGAACACTGAAGCTTTCTTT
CASSLDRGNTEAFF
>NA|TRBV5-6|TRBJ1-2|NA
TGTGCCAGCAGCATTAGTCCCAACTATGGCTACACCTTC
CASSISPNYGYTF
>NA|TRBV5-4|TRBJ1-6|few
TGTGCCAGCAGCTTGGACCTGGGAGGCCTCCACTTT
CASSLDLGGLHF
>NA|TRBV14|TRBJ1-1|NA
TGTGCCAGCAGCCAAGAACAGGGTTTCGCTGAAGCTTTCTTT
CASSQEQGFAEAFF
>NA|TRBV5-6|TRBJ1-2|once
TGTGCCAGCAGCTTCAGTGACTATGGCTACACCTTC
CASSFSDYGYTF
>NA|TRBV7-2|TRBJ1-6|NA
TGTGCCAGCAGCCTGCTTGGGAGCTCCTATAATTCACCCCTCCACTTT
CASSLLGSSYNSPLHF
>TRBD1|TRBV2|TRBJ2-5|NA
TGTGCCAGCACCAGGGACAGGGCCTGGGAGGAGACCCAGTACTTC
CASTRDRAWEETQYF
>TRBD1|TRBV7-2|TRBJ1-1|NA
TGTGCCAGCAGCCGGGACAGGGTGGGGGAAGCTTTCTTT
CASSRDRVGEAFF
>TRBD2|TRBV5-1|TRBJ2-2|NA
TGCGCCAGCAGCTTGCCGCCGCGCGGGGGGGTCGACGGGGAGCTGTTTTTT
CASSLPPRGGVDGELFF
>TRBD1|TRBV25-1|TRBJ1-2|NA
TGTGCCAGCAGTGGGACAGGGGTGAGCTACACCTTC
CASSGTGVSYTF
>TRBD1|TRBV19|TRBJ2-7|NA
TGTGCCAGTTCGTCCGGGACAGGGAGCTCCTACGAGCAGTACTTC
CASSSGTGSSYEQYF
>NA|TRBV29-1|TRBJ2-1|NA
TGCAGCGTTGGAGGGTCCGGTGAGCAGTTCTTC
CSVGGSGEQFF
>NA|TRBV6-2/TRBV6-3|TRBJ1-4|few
TGTGCCAGCAGTTACGTGCTAGGGGCGAATGAAAAACTGTTTTTT
CASSYVLGANEKLFF
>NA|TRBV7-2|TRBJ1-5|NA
TGTGCCAGCAGCTTAGGGGGAGGTGGGGCTTGGAATCAGCCCCAGCATTTT
CASSLGGGGAWNQPQHF
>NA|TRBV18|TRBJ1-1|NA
TGTGCCAGCTCACCACCGAGTAATATGAACACTGAAGCTTTCTTT
CASSPPSNMNTEAFF
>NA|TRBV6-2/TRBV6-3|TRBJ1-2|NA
TGTGCCAGCAGTCTAACCCGAGGGATCGGCTATGGCTACACCTTC
CASSLTRGIGYGYTF
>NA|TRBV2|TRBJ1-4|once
TGTGCCAGCACCCCCCGGGGAGCAACTAATGAAAAACTGTTTTTT
CASTPRGATNEKLFF
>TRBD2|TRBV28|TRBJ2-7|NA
TGTGCCAGCAGTTCCACGGGACTAGCGGGGGGGATCGAGCAGTACTTC
CASSSTGLAGGIEQYF
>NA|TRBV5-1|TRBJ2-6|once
TGCGCCAGCAGCTTGTGGCCTGGGGCCAACGTCCTGACTTTC
CASSLWPGANVLTF
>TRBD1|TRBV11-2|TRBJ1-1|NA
TGTGCCAGCAGCTTGGAAAGACAGGGGAACACTGAAGCTTTCTTT
CASSLERQGNTEAFF
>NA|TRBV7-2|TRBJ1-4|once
TGTGCCAGCAGCTTGAGTTTGGTTGAAAAACTGTTTTTT
CASSLSLVEKLFF
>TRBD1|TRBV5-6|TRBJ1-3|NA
TGTGCCAGCAGCCGACAGGGATCCGGAAACACCATATATTTT
CASSRQGSGNTIYF
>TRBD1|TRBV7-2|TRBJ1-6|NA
TGTGCCAGCAGTGCCGGGACAGGGGGCTTCCATAATTCACCCCTCCACTTT
CASSAGTGGFHNSPLHF
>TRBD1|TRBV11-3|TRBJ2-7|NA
TGTGCCAGCAGCTTAATCGGGACAGGGGCCTACGAGCAGTACTTC
CASSLIGTGAYEQYF
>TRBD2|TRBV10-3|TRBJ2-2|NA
TGTGCCATCAGTCCATTAGCGGGTAACACCGGGGAGCTGTTTTTT
CAISPLAGNTGELFF
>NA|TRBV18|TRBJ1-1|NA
TGTGCCAGCTCACCTTCGGACAGTAGAACGATGTGTGCTTTCTTT
CASSPSDSRTMCAFF
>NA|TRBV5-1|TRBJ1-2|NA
TGCGCCAGCAGCTTGGACGGACGAGGGTTTAGTGGCTACACCTTC
CASSLDGRGFSGYTF
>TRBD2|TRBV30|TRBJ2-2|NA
TGTGCCTGGAGTGTTAAGCCCGCGGGGGGCGAAACCGGGGAGCTGTTTTTT
CAWSVKPAGGETGELFF
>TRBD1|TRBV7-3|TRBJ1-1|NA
TGTGCCAGCAGCCCGGGACAGAGGGAAGCTTTCTTT
CASSPGQREAFF
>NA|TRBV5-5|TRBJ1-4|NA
TGTGCCAGCAGACTTGTGAGAGAAACTAATGAAAAACTGTTTTTT
CASRLVRETNEKLFF
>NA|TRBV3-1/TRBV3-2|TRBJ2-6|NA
TGTGCCAGCAGCCCCCTAGGTCGCTCGTCTGGGGCCAACGTCCTGACTTTC
CASSPLGRSSGANVLTF
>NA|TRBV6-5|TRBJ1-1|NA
TGTGCCAGCAGTTACTCGGAGGGAACTGAAGCTTTCTTT
CASSYSEGTEAFF
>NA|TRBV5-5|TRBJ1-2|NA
TGTGCCAGCAGCCTCGGAGGGTCTGGCTACACCTTC
CASSLGGSGYTF
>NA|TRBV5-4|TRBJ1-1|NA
TGTGCCAGCAGCTCCCGAAAAAGTGGAGGGCAGGGTGGGACTGAAGCTTTCTTT
CASSSRKSGGQGGTEAFF
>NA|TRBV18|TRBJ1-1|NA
TGTGCCAGCTCACCAGCTAGAAGAGGGACTGAAGCTTTCTTT
CASSPARRGTEAFF
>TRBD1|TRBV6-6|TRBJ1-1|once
TGTGCCAGCAGTTACCCCGGGACAGAAGACACTGAAGCTTTCTTT
CASSYPGTEDTEAFF
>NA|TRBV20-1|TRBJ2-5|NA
TGCAGTGCCGCCCAGGGGACCCAGTACTTC
CSAAQGTQYF
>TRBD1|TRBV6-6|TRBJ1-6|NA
TGTGCCAGCAGGCCGGGACAGCTTTCTTCGATTCTCCACTTT
CASRPGQLSSILHF
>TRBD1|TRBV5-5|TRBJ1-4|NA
TGTGCCAGCAGCTTTAACCGGGACAGGGGGGATGAAAAACTGTTTTTT
CASSFNRDRGDEKLFF
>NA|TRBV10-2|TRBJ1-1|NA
TGCGCCAGCAGTGATAACAGGGACACTGAAGCTTTCTTT
CASSDNRDTEAFF
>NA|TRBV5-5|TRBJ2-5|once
TGTGCCAGCAGCTTGGTTTGGCCCCCGGAGGGAGAGACCCAGTACTTC
CASSLVWPPEGETQYF
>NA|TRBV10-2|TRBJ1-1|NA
TGCGCCAGCAGTGAGCGTCCAGGGATGGGCGCTGAAGCTTTCTTT
CASSERPGMGAEAFF
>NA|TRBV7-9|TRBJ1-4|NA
TGTGCCAGCAGCTTAGTCCGGGAAAAACTGTTTTTT
CASSLVREKLFF
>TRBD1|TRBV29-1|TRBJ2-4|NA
TGCAGCGCCCTGGGGACAGGGGGCAAAAACATTCAGTACTTC
CSALGTGGKNIQYF
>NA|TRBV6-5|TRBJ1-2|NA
TGTGCCAGCAGCGGGGGATCTGGCTATGGCTACACCTTC
CASSGGSGYGYTF
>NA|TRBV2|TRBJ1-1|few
TGTGCCAGCAGTGAAGTTCTCCGTTACACTGAAGCTTTCTTT
CASSEVLRYTEAFF
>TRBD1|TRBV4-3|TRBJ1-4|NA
TGCGCCAGCAGCCAGGACAGGGCGGGAAAACTGTTTTTT
CASSQDRAGKLFF
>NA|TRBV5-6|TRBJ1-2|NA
TGTGCCAGCAGCTTGGGCCATCCCGGCTATGGCTACACCTTC
CASSLGHPGYGYTF
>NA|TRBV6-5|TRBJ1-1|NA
TGTGCCAGCAGTCCGTCCTCCAGGGGTGCTGAAGCTTTCTTT
CASSPSSRGAEAFF
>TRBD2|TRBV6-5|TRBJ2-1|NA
TGTGCCAGCAGTTACCTTAGCGGGGGGGCCTACAATGAGCAGTTCTTC
CASSYLSGGAYNEQFF
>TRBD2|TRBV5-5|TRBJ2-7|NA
TGTGCCAGCAGCTTGGAGGGGACTAGCTTCTACGAGCAGTACTTC
CASSLEGTSFYEQYF
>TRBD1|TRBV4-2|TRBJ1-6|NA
TGTGCCAGCAGCTCGCAGCTGGGACAGTCACCCCTCCACTTT
CASSSQLGQSPLHF
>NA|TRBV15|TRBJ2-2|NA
TGTGCCACCAGCAGAGAACGCCAGGGTCTGACCGGGGAGCTGTTTTTT
CATSRERQGLTGELFF
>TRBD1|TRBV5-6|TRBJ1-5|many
TGTGCCAGCAGCCAGACAGGGATTTGGAGTCAGCCCCAGCATTTT
CASSQTGIWSQPQHF
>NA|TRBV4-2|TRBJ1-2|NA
TGTGCCAGCAGCCAAGATGGGGGGGCAGAGGACTATGGCTACACCTTC
CASSQDGGAEDYGYTF